This TCR beta chain was obtained from a study of blood T cell repertoires in COVID-19. Trimming at V came to 4 bases and at J to 9 bases, leaving 7 bases not matched to a gene. Germline V lookup: CDR1 SGHTA, CDR2 FQGNSA. This CDR3 has 14 amino acids. Sequenced by immunoSEQ multiplex PCR; TCRdb stores in-frame clones only, minus some. The sample contains more than 95,000 clones, 70% to 85% of which appear only once. The source is a man in his sixties or seventies with active or convalescent COVID-19. The chain couples TRBV7-2 to TRBJ2-1; 9 nucleotides agree with TRBD2. Sequences were obtained from peripheral blood. Here the CDR3 reads CASSSLAGMVEQFF. CDR3 DNA: TGTGCCAGCAGCTCGCTAGCGGGGATGGTTGAGCAGTTCTTC.